The clone carrying this T cell receptor beta chain has a handful of counts. What it binds is unknown. This sample was included in a study of T-cell reconstitution after alpha-beta-depleted transplantation in children. Germline V gene sequence: CDR1 LNHNV, CDR2 YYDKDF (reference sequence). Trimming took off 0 bases at V and 8 bases at J, with 8 bases between the two ends. The CDR3 sequence is 13 residues long. Study-level points and caveats: Reportedly, alpha-beta T cells present about two months post-transplant originated from several hundred expanded clones of graft origin. Surviving recipient T cells and thymic progenitors produced the high day-60 TCRbeta diversity seen in some patients. A year had passed since transplant, and T-cell counts and diversity by then came mostly from newly produced T cells.

A library of TCRbeta sequences, prepared with unique molecular identifiers, was generated. MiXCR, run by TCRdb on the PCR reads, gives a single entry per CDR3 protein. The repertoire includes approximately 980,000 distinct CDR3 sequences, roughly 31% of them detected once, and about 28% sits in the top ten. The V call is TRBV15, the J call TRBJ1-5; D not certain. The origin of this receptor is a boy in the first two years of life who had a stem cell transplant for SCID, so the T cells may come from the graft donor. Sequencing used PBMCs, mostly from graft donor cells, obtained 360 days after TCRalphabeta/CD19-depleted stem cell transplant. The CDR3 loop reads CATSRDAKEPQHF. The DNA for the CDR3 is TGTGCCACCAGCAGAGACGCGAAGGAGCCCCAGCATTTT.